This TCR beta chain was obtained from a study of identical twins. Whole-study findings and limits: Sequences that were out-of-frame, alpha and twin-shared displayed an excess of low generation probability.

Concerning this clonotype: Its antigen is unidentified.

TCRdb called the 5' RACE reads again in MiXCR, with one record for every CDR3 protein. The sample has 500,000 to 650,000 distinct CDR3 sequences; under 25% are singletons. The CDR3 is 15 amino acids. Between the trimmed V and J ends, which lost 1 base and 4 bases, there was a span of 14 bases. Germline CDR1 and CDR2: SGHVS and FNYEAQ. The data were also submitted as part of a second study, on yellow fever vaccine responses in identical twins.

The genes are TRBV7-6 and TRBJ2-7; D is perhaps TRBD2 (6 bases). The source is a woman aged 18-29 years in good health. Sequencing was done on a sample of CD4+ T cells sorted from blood. CDR3 sequence: CASSLGIADKYEQYF. The CDR3 DNA follows: TGTGCCAGCAGCTTAGGGATAGCGGATAAGTACGAGCAGTACTTC.